The rows below give T cell receptor beta chains drawn from one sample of a study of cytomegalovirus exposure and HLA in healthy donors. Profiled with immunoSEQ multiplex PCR; TCRdb holds only in-frame clones, not every one. The sample records 110,000 to 150,000 clones, about 84% being singletons. The material sequenced was PBMCs. The receptor set was obtained from a male donor in good health and CMV-seronegative. The CDR3 runs from the conserved cysteine through the conserved F or W. The D gene is left open where the match is weak. The size of a clone is reported for some rows only, either as once, few or many, or as a class for expanded clones.

V: TRBV18
J: TRBJ2-1
size: .
D: TRBD2
DNA: TGTGCCAGCTCACTAATTTCCCCGGGACTAGCGGGTACCAATGAGCAGTTCTTC
CDR3: CASSLISPGLAGTNEQFF

V: TRBV7-9
J: TRBJ1-6
size: .
D: .
DNA: TGTTCCAGCAGCCGTTTTAATTCACCCCTCCACTTT
CDR3: CSSSRFNSPLHF

V: TRBV25-1
J: TRBJ2-7
size: once
D: .
DNA: TGTGCCAGCAGTGAGGGGGAGGACGAGCAGTACTTC
CDR3: CASSEGEDEQYF

V: TRBV19
J: TRBJ2-3
size: .
D: .
DNA: TGTGCCAGTAGTATCCGGGATTCCACAGATACGCAGTATTTT
CDR3: CASSIRDSTDTQYF

V: TRBV19
J: TRBJ1-1
size: .
D: TRBD1
DNA: TGTGCCAGTAGTATAGATTACGGGACAGGGGGCTTTGACACTGAAGCTTTCTTT
CDR3: CASSIDYGTGGFDTEAFF

V: TRBV2
J: TRBJ1-5
size: .
D: .
DNA: TGTGCCAGCAGCGAGCGCCACCTACGAGACCACAGCAATCAGCCCCAGCATTTT
CDR3: CASSERHLRDHSNQPQHF

V: TRBV13
J: TRBJ2-2
size: .
D: .
DNA: TGTGCCAGCACCCTGTCCAGAGAGAGGAGGGCGCTTACCGGGGAGCTGTTTTTT
CDR3: CASTLSRERRALTGELFF

V: TRBV28
J: TRBJ1-1
size: few
D: TRBD1
DNA: TGTGCCAGCAGTATCCCGGGACAGGGGTTAGACACTGAAGCTTTCTTT
CDR3: CASSIPGQGLDTEAFF

V: TRBV25-1
J: TRBJ2-3
size: .
D: .
DNA: TGTGCCAGCACCCCCACTATTCTTAGGAGCACAGATACGCAGTATTTT
CDR3: CASTPTILRSTDTQYF

V: TRBV28
J: TRBJ2-7
size: .
D: .
DNA: TGTGCCAGCAGTATCAGGGGATTCTACGAGCAGTACTTC
CDR3: CASSIRGFYEQYF

V: TRBV19
J: TRBJ1-2
size: .
D: .
DNA: TGTGCCAGTAGTATCTTCCACGGGGGGTGGATGCCTGTTAACTATGGCTACACCTTC
CDR3: CASSIFHGGWMPVNYGYTF

V: TRBV20-1
J: TRBJ2-3
size: .
D: .
DNA: TGCAGTGCTAGGGGACTAGATACGCAGTATTTT
CDR3: CSARGLDTQYF

V: TRBV7-9
J: TRBJ1-4
size: .
D: TRBD1
DNA: TGTGCCAGCAGCTTCACTTCATCCGGACAGGGGTATGAAAAACTGTTTTTT
CDR3: CASSFTSSGQGYEKLFF

V: TRBV18
J: TRBJ1-1
size: few
D: TRBD1
DNA: TGTGCCAGCTCACAAAGGATTAGGGGACAGGGCAACACTGAAGCTTTCTTT
CDR3: CASSQRIRGQGNTEAFF

V: TRBV9
J: TRBJ2-1
size: .
D: TRBD1
DNA: TGTGCCAGCAGCGCCGACAGGGGCGTGGATGAGCAGTTCTTC
CDR3: CASSADRGVDEQFF

V: TRBV5-4
J: TRBJ2-7
size: once
D: .
DNA: TGTGCCAGTAGCCCCCCCCCTAGCGAGCCCCTCTACGAGCAGTACTTC
CDR3: CASSPPPSEPLYEQYF

V: TRBV9
J: TRBJ1-2
size: .
D: .
DNA: TGTGCCAGCAGCGTAATCCCGGGGATTGATTATGGCTACACCTTC
CDR3: CASSVIPGIDYGYTF

V: TRBV15
J: TRBJ2-3
size: .
D: TRBD2
DNA: TGTGCCACCAGCAGATCTAGCGGGAGTATTTATCCGGGCACAGATACGCAGTATTTT
CDR3: CATSRSSGSIYPGTDTQYF

V: TRBV19
J: TRBJ1-2
size: .
D: TRBD1
DNA: TGTGCCAGTAGTCCCGGGACAGTGGGCGGGGACTATGGCTACACCTTC
CDR3: CASSPGTVGGDYGYTF

V: TRBV5-1
J: TRBJ1-1
size: .
D: TRBD1
DNA: TGCGCCAGCAGCTTGGACAGGGGCGAAGCTTTCTTT
CDR3: CASSLDRGEAFF

V: TRBV2
J: TRBJ1-2
size: .
D: .
DNA: TGTGCCAGCAGTGTCGACAGTAGGCGCTCGGGCTACACCTTC
CDR3: CASSVDSRRSGYTF

V: TRBV11-2
J: TRBJ1-1
size: .
D: .
DNA: TGTGCCAGCAGCACCAGAGAACAGGGAAGCACTGAAGCTTTCTTT
CDR3: CASSTREQGSTEAFF

V: TRBV11-2
J: TRBJ2-1
size: .
D: .
DNA: TGTGCCAGCAGCTTATCTCCGACAGACAATGAGCAGTTCTTC
CDR3: CASSLSPTDNEQFF

V: TRBV27
J: TRBJ1-1
size: once
D: .
DNA: TGTGCCAGCCGTCGAGGGAACACTGAAGCTTTCTTT
CDR3: CASRRGNTEAFF

V: TRBV5-1
J: TRBJ2-3
size: once
D: .
DNA: TGCGCCAGCAGCCCCCCCCTCGACAGTTTCAGCACAGATACGCAGTATTTT
CDR3: CASSPPLDSFSTDTQYF

V: TRBV4-1
J: TRBJ1-6
size: .
D: .
DNA: TGCGCCAGCAGCCAAGTAGGGGGAAGGGATTCACCCCTCCACTTT
CDR3: CASSQVGGRDSPLHF

V: TRBV7-2
J: TRBJ2-2
size: .
D: .
DNA: TGTGCCAGCAGCTTGACTACCTGGGGCACCGGGGAGCTGTTTTTT
CDR3: CASSLTTWGTGELFF

V: TRBV27
J: TRBJ2-3
size: .
D: TRBD2
DNA: TGTGCCAGCAGTCAAATAGCGGGAGCCTCAGATACGCAGTATTTT
CDR3: CASSQIAGASDTQYF

V: TRBV6-5
J: TRBJ1-6
size: .
D: TRBD1
DNA: TGTGCCAGCAGTTTATTTGACAGGGACAGATCACCCCTCCACTTT
CDR3: CASSLFDRDRSPLHF

V: TRBV5-1
J: TRBJ2-7
size: .
D: TRBD2
DNA: TGCGCCAGTAGAATCGGGACTAGCGGGAGGGCCTTCGAGCAGTACTTC
CDR3: CASRIGTSGRAFEQYF

V: TRBV6-1
J: TRBJ1-6
size: .
D: .
DNA: TGTGCCAGCAGTGAAAGGGGCAATTCACCCCTCCACTTT
CDR3: CASSERGNSPLHF

V: TRBV4-1
J: TRBJ2-3
size: once
D: TRBD1
DNA: TGCGCCAGCAGCCCAGGACAGGGTACCACAGATACGCAGTATTTT
CDR3: CASSPGQGTTDTQYF

V: TRBV11-2
J: TRBJ2-5
size: .
D: .
DNA: TGTGCCAGCAGCTTAGGATACGGGACTCTACAAGAGACCCAGTACTTC
CDR3: CASSLGYGTLQETQYF

V: TRBV4-1
J: TRBJ2-1
size: .
D: .
DNA: TGCGCCAGCAGCCAAGATGCTGGGCTAGCCGTCGATGAGCAGTTCTTC
CDR3: CASSQDAGLAVDEQFF

V: TRBV30
J: TRBJ1-2
size: few
D: .
DNA: TGTGCCTGGAAATTTGCAGGCACGAGCTATGGCTACACCTTC
CDR3: CAWKFAGTSYGYTF

V: TRBV28
J: TRBJ1-5
size: .
D: .
DNA: TGTGCCAGCAGCACTAATCAGCCCCAGCATTTT
CDR3: CASSTNQPQHF

V: TRBV28
J: TRBJ2-6
size: few
D: .
DNA: TGTGCCAGCAGTCCAAGAGCGCTTTCTGGGGCCAACGTCCTGACTTTC
CDR3: CASSPRALSGANVLTF

V: TRBV15
J: TRBJ2-1
size: few
D: TRBD2
DNA: TGTGCCACCAGCGGCACTAGCGAAGCCTACAATGAGCAGTTCTTC
CDR3: CATSGTSEAYNEQFF

V: TRBV13
J: TRBJ2-1
size: few
D: .
DNA: TGTGCCAGCAGCTTCCCGGGGCCCATCAACAGGGATGAGCAGTTCTTC
CDR3: CASSFPGPINRDEQFF

V: TRBV19
J: TRBJ2-7
size: .
D: TRBD2
DNA: TGTGCCAGTAGCCTGACTAGCGGGGGCTCCTACGAGCAGTACTTC
CDR3: CASSLTSGGSYEQYF

V: TRBV9
J: TRBJ1-1
size: .
D: .
DNA: TGTGCCAGCAGCCCCCTAGTCGGAACTGAAGCTTTCTTT
CDR3: CASSPLVGTEAFF

V: TRBV2
J: TRBJ1-4
size: few
D: .
DNA: TGTGCCAGCTCAGGGAGGACTAATGAAAAACTGTTTTTT
CDR3: CASSGRTNEKLFF

V: TRBV2
J: TRBJ2-3
size: .
D: TRBD2
DNA: TGTGCCAGCAGTAGTCTAGCGGTAACTAGCACAGATACGCAGTATTTT
CDR3: CASSSLAVTSTDTQYF

V: TRBV5-1
J: TRBJ2-1
size: .
D: TRBD2
DNA: TGCGCCAGCAGCCGGACTAGCGGGAGCGGTCTTACTGAGCAGTTCTTC
CDR3: CASSRTSGSGLTEQFF

V: TRBV6-5
J: TRBJ1-2
size: few
D: .
DNA: TGTGCCAGCAGTTACTCAATGGGCAGCTATGGCTACACCTTC
CDR3: CASSYSMGSYGYTF

V: TRBV19
J: TRBJ1-4
size: .
D: .
DNA: TGTGCCAGTAGTACTCGGGCGTTTAGCGATGAAAAACTGTTTTTT
CDR3: CASSTRAFSDEKLFF

V: TRBV14
J: TRBJ2-2
size: .
D: TRBD2
DNA: TGTGCCAGCAGCCACCCCCTAGCGGGGGTCGGGGAGCTGTTTTTT
CDR3: CASSHPLAGVGELFF

V: TRBV6-6
J: TRBJ2-1
size: .
D: TRBD2
DNA: TGTGCCAGCAGTTACCCCCTAGCGGGAGGGAGGAATGAGCAGTTCTTC
CDR3: CASSYPLAGGRNEQFF

V: TRBV6-1
J: TRBJ1-6
size: .
D: .
DNA: TGTGCCAGCAGCCTGGGGGGGGTGGATCCACCCCTCCACTTT
CDR3: CASSLGGVDPPLHF

V: TRBV11-2
J: TRBJ1-5
size: .
D: .
DNA: TGTGCCAGCAGCTTAACTACAGGGAATCAGCCCCAGCATTTT
CDR3: CASSLTTGNQPQHF

V: TRBV15
J: TRBJ2-5
size: .
D: TRBD1
DNA: TGTGCCACCAGCAAACCCGGGACAGCATACGAAGAGACCCAGTACTTC
CDR3: CATSKPGTAYEETQYF

V: TRBV11-2
J: TRBJ2-7
size: .
D: .
DNA: TGTGCCAGCAGCTTAGTTCGTAGCTCCTACGAGCAGTACTTC
CDR3: CASSLVRSSYEQYF

V: TRBV6-1
J: TRBJ1-2
size: once
D: TRBD1
DNA: TGTGCCAGCAGTCCTTCGGACAGGGGCTATGGCTACACCTTC
CDR3: CASSPSDRGYGYTF

V: TRBV2
J: TRBJ2-2
size: once
D: TRBD2
DNA: TGTGCCAGCAGACCGACAGCGGGAACCGGGGAGCTGTTTTTT
CDR3: CASRPTAGTGELFF

V: TRBV4-3
J: TRBJ1-4
size: .
D: TRBD1
DNA: TGCGCCAGCAGCCAAGAGAACAGGGGGCTTGAAAAACTGTTTTTT
CDR3: CASSQENRGLEKLFF

V: TRBV13
J: TRBJ1-2
size: .
D: TRBD1
DNA: TGTGCCAGCAGTCCGACAGGGGCTAACTATGGCTACACCTTC
CDR3: CASSPTGANYGYTF

V: TRBV7-2
J: TRBJ2-3
size: .
D: .
DNA: TGTGCCAGCAGCTTTCAAGGGAGCAAGGTTAGAGATACGCAGTATTTT
CDR3: CASSFQGSKVRDTQYF